The next 19 T cell receptor beta chains were all read from a single sample in a study of radiation and T cells in renal cell carcinoma. Only in-frame clones appear in the TCRdb table, and some are missing; sequencing was by immunoSEQ multiplex PCR. Of 100,000 to 150,000 clones in the sample, around 80% were seen once. Time point here: baseline pretreatment blood. Treatment specified: 15 Gy SBRT to primary tumor, nephrectomy 4 weeks later. Specimen: blood, collected from a patient whose treatment included radiotherapy and nephrectomy. The source of these receptors is an older woman with renal cell carcinoma.

The rearrangement joins TRBV6-5 to TRBJ1-1; 8 nucleotides line up with TRBD1. Germline CDR1 and CDR2: MNHEY and SVGAGI. The ends lost 5 bases at V and 6 bases at J; junction bases unmatched: 11. The CDR3 spans 15 residues. In DNA form, the CDR3 reads TGTGCCAGCAGTACGAACCAGGGGGCTCTAGCTGAAGCTTTCTTT. It is translated as CASSTNQGALAEAFF.

The chain has TRBV30 and TRBJ1-2, with a possible D match to TRBD1 (5 bases). Germline-derived CDR1 and CDR2 are GTSNPN and SVGIG (reference sequence). V lost 4 bases, J lost 8 bases, and 17 bases lay in between. There are 13 residues in the CDR3. The CDR3 loop reads CAWIVQGDGGYTF. The CDR3, as DNA: TGTGCCTGGATTGTACAAGGGGACGGAGGCTACACCTTC.

The chain combines TRBV18 with TRBJ2-2, with 14 bases that match TRBD2. The V gene end was trimmed by 3 bases and the J gene end by 1 base; junction bases not matched to a gene: 4. The CDR3 extends over 18 amino acids. Germline CDR1 and CDR2: KGHSH and LQKENI. The CDR3 nucleotides read TGTGCCAGCTCACCTCAGGGACTAGCGGGAGTGAACACCGGGGAGCTGTTTTTT. This translates into CASSPQGLAGVNTGELFF.

The rearrangement uses TRBV7-2 and TRBJ1-1; TRBD1 is a possible D gene (5 bases). The V end was cut by 1 base, the J end by 3 bases, with 15 bases between. This CDR3 is 16 amino acids long. The V gene's germline CDR1 is SGHTA and CDR2 FQGNSA. The CDR3 DNA reads TGTGCCAGCAGCTTAGTCCTTCAGGGTATGGACACTGAAGCTTTCTTT. It yields the protein CASSLVLQGMDTEAFF.

The chain combines TRBV2 with TRBJ2-1; 7 positions agree with TRBD1. J lost 6 bases, V lost 4 bases, and 9 bases had no gene match. Germline CDR1 SNHLY, CDR2 FYNNEI. This CDR3 is 15 amino acids long. The CDR3 sequence is CASSALRGQANEQFF. The CDR3 DNA reads TGTGCCAGCAGTGCCCTTCGAGGACAGGCCAATGAGCAGTTCTTC.

In its sample, this clone was seen a few times. The chain employs TRBV28 and TRBJ2-7; D unclear. Trimming cost V 8 bases and J 8 bases, with 13 bases left between them. This CDR3 is 11 amino acids long. Germline V gives CDR1 MDHEN, CDR2 SYDVKM. As DNA, the CDR3 is TGTGCCAGCTCCCTCGACATCCAGCAGTACTTC. Residues: CASSLDIQQYF. Combining the CDR3 with reference TRBV28 and TRBJ2-7 gives the whole variable domain DVKVTQSSRYLVKRTGEKVFLECVQDMDHENMFWYRQDPGLGLRLIYFSYDVKMKEKGDIPEGYSVSREKKERFSLILESASTNQTSMYLCASSLDIQQYFGPGTRLTVT.

This sequence joins TRBV27 and TRBJ2-7, with a weak D call TRBD2 (6 bases). Trimming removed 1 base at V and 3 bases at J, with 16 bases between. From germline, CDR1 is MNHEY and CDR2 SMNVEV (reference sequence). CDR3 length: 16 amino acids. The CDR3 DNA follows: TGTGCCAGCAGTTTATACTCAGCGCGGGACGGCTACGAGCAGTACTTC. It specifies CASSLYSARDGYEQYF.

This rearrangement joins TRBV5-1 to TRBJ2-5; 7 nucleotides align to TRBD1. CDR3 size: 16 residues. In germline, CDR1 is SGHRS, CDR2 YFSETQ. V shed 5 bases and J 4 bases; nucleotides not matched to a gene: 14. CDR3 amino acids: CASRAAITGETETQYF. The DNA of the CDR3 is TGCGCCAGCAGAGCCGCAATAACAGGGGAAACAGAGACCCAGTACTTC.

The chain uses TRBV6-5 and TRBJ1-2; D is uncertain. CDR3 size: 15 residues. Germline CDR1 is MNHEY and CDR2 is SVGAGI. V lost 2 bases, J lost 4 bases, and 14 bases lay in between. The CDR3 reads CASSYGTSLLYGYTF. The CDR3 nucleotides read TGTGCCAGCAGTTACGGTACCTCGTTACTCTATGGCTACACCTTC.

In this sample, this clone turned up once. The chain has TRBV2 and TRBJ1-2; no reliable D call. From germline, CDR1 is SNHLY and CDR2 FYNNEI. This CDR3 comprises 12 residues. Trimming left V 2 bases short and J 2 bases short, with 3 bases between. The CDR3 nucleotides are TGTGCCAGCAGTGAATCGAACTATGGCTACACCTTC. Protein sequence: CASSESNYGYTF.

This chain uses TRBV21-1 with TRBJ2-5; TRBD2, as called in the table, went unchecked against the DNA. TRBV21-1 is classified as a pseudogene. The CDR3 totals 13 residues. DNA for the CDR3: TGTGCCAGCAGCACAGGACCGAGGGTGACCCAGTACTTC. Protein: CASSTGPRVTQYF.

This rearrangement joins TRBV11-2 to TRBJ2-7, with 8 bases aligning to TRBD2. There are 15 residues in the CDR3. Germline trimming cut 4 bases from V and 4 bases from J; bases unmatched to any gene: 9. The V gene's germline CDR1 is SGHAT and CDR2 FQNNGV. CDR3 sequence (DNA): TGTGCCAGCAGCTGGGCGGGGGGCAATTCTTACGAGCAGTACTTC. Its protein is CASSWAGGNSYEQYF. The variable domain in full, with the rest retrieved from reference TRBV11-2 and TRBJ2-7, is EAGVAQSPRYKIIEKRQSVAFWCNPISGHATLYWYQQILGQGPKLLIQFQNNGVVDDSQLPKDRFSAERLKGVDSTLKIQPAKLEDSAVYLCASSWAGGNSYEQYFGPGTRLTVT.

J is TRBJ1-1 and V is TRBV5-1; no clear D gene. The CDR3 loop spans 15 amino acids. Germline loops: CDR1 SGHRS, CDR2 YFSETQ. V lost 0 bases to trimming and J lost 1 base, with 10 bases between them. The CDR3 bases are TGCGCCAGCAGCTTGGCCACGAGCGGGAACACTGAAGCTTTCTTT. This translates into CASSLATSGNTEAFF.

This clone has just one count. This chain links TRBV29-1 with TRBJ2-3, with unresolved D. Trimming removed 0 bases from V and 0 bases from J, with 16 bases in between. The germline V gene encodes CDR1 SQVTM and CDR2 ANQGSEA. The CDR3 covers 17 residues. This CDR3 reads CSVEDRRALFSTDTQYF. DNA for the CDR3: TGCAGCGTTGAAGATCGACGAGCACTCTTTAGCACAGATACGCAGTATTTT.

The CDR3 coding sequence is TGTGCCAGCAGCTTAGCTGGGGCCAACGTCCTGACTTTC. Translating gives CASSLAGANVLTF. V usage is TRBV11-2 and J usage is TRBJ2-6, with unresolved D. CDR1 and CDR2 (germline): SGHAT, FQNNGV. The CDR3 has 13 residues. Trimming removed 1 base from V and 2 bases from J, with 0 bases in between.

The rearrangement uses TRBV19 and TRBJ2-1, with 10 bases that match TRBD2. This CDR3 is 20 amino acids long. Germline-derived CDR1 and CDR2 are LNHDA and SQIVND (reference sequence). The V segment lost 4 bases and the J segment 0 bases; nucleotides outside the gene matches: 15. CDR3 protein: CASSTPGTSASISSYNEQFF. The DNA for the CDR3 is TGTGCCAGTAGTACCCCAGGGACTAGCGCCAGTATCAGCTCCTACAATGAGCAGTTCTTC. The entire variable domain, with the rest obtained from reference TRBV19 and TRBJ2-1, is as follows: DGGITQSPKYLFRKEGQNVTLSCEQNLNHDAMYWYRQDPGQGLRLIYYSQIVNDFQKGDIAEGYSVSREKKESFPLTVTSAQKNPTAFYLCASSTPGTSASISSYNEQFFGPGTRLTVL.

This clone was found a few times. This chain uses TRBV7-2 with TRBJ1-2; D possibly corresponds to TRBD1 (5 bases). With 0 bases removed from V and 5 bases from J, the gap between germline ends came to 13 bases. This CDR3 contains 15 residues. The germline V gene has CDR1 SGHTA and CDR2 FQGNSA. The DNA for the CDR3 is TGTGCCAGCAGCTTAGCCCAAGCCGGGACGTATGGCTACACCTTC. Translation: CASSLAQAGTYGYTF. The variable domain in full, completed from reference TRBV7-2 and TRBJ1-2, reads GAGVSQSPSNKVTEKGKDVELRCDPISGHTALYWYRQSLGQGLEFLIYFQGNSAPDKSGLPSDRFSAERTGGSVSTLTIQRTQQEDSAVYLCASSLAQAGTYGYTFGSGTRLTVV.

V usage is TRBV18 and J usage is TRBJ2-1, with TRBD2 matching over 10 bases. Germline CDR1 and CDR2: KGHSH and LQKENI. V shed 3 bases, J shed 9 bases, and the junction held 8 bases outside the gene matches. This CDR3 is 15 amino acids long. CDR3 DNA: TGTGCCAGCTCACCTTCTAGCGGGAGATTGCTTGAGCAGTTCTTC. Amino acids: CASSPSSGRLLEQFF. The variable domain in full, completed from reference TRBV18 and TRBJ2-1, reads NAGVMQNPRHLVRRRGQEARLRCSPMKGHSHVYWYRQLPEEGLKFMVYLQKENIIDESGMPKERFSAEFPKEGPSILRIQQVVRGDSAAYFCASSPSSGRLLEQFFGPGTRLTVL.

The count of this clone is one. The V gene is TRBV5-1, the J gene TRBJ1-5, with D perhaps matching TRBD1 (6 bases). The CDR3 sequence is 15 residues long. From germline, CDR1 is SGHRS and CDR2 YFSETQ. V lost 5 bases to trimming and J lost 4 bases, with 16 bases between them. The CDR3 region is CASREGGGRNQPQHF. CDR3 nucleotides: TGCGCCAGCAGAGAGGGAGGGGGGCGGAATCAGCCCCAGCATTTT.